This is a list of T cell receptor beta chains from one sample in a study of blood T cell repertoires in COVID-19. Repertoires were generated with immunoSEQ multiplex PCR, while TCRdb's copy carries only in-frame clones and drops some. Here the sample spans about 270,000 clones, around nine tenths being singletons. The sequencing sample was made of peripheral blood. The receptor source for this set is a man aged 40-49 years with active or convalescent COVID-19. CDR3s include the opening cysteine and the closing phenylalanine or tryptophan. A D gene is named only where the DNA matches it firmly. Expanded clones are given a class, and other clones once, few, many or no size at all.

v_call: TRBV5-5
clone_size: once
j_call: TRBJ2-3
d_call: TRBD2
cdr3_aa: CASSLAGLAGGVTQYF
cdr3_nt: TGTGCCAGCAGCTTGGCAGGACTAGCGGGAGGAGTAACGCAGTATTTT

v_call: TRBV7-3
clone_size: NA
j_call: TRBJ1-1
d_call: TRBD1
cdr3_aa: CASSLTGRTEAFF
cdr3_nt: TGTGCCAGCAGCTTGACAGGGCGGACTGAAGCTTTCTTT

v_call: TRBV5-6
clone_size: once
j_call: TRBJ1-5
d_call: NA
cdr3_aa: CASSLGTESNQPQHF
cdr3_nt: TGTGCCAGCAGCTTGGGGACAGAAAGCAATCAGCCCCAGCATTTT

v_call: TRBV27
clone_size: once
j_call: TRBJ2-7
d_call: TRBD1
cdr3_aa: CASSFGTGISYEQYF
cdr3_nt: TGTGCCAGCAGTTTTGGGACAGGGATCTCCTACGAGCAGTACTTC

v_call: TRBV5-4
clone_size: NA
j_call: TRBJ2-3
d_call: TRBD2
cdr3_aa: CASSLGEGGATDTQYF
cdr3_nt: TGTGCCAGCAGCTTGGGGGAGGGCGGGGCCACAGATACGCAGTATTTT

v_call: TRBV6-1
clone_size: NA
j_call: TRBJ1-2
d_call: NA
cdr3_aa: CASSEATRYGYTF
cdr3_nt: TGTGCCAGCAGTGAAGCGACACGATATGGCTACACCTTC

v_call: TRBV3-1/TRBV3-2
clone_size: once
j_call: TRBJ1-2
d_call: NA
cdr3_aa: CASSQVLSLGYTF
cdr3_nt: TGTGCCAGCAGCCAAGTTCTATCCTTAGGCTACACCTTC

v_call: TRBV12-3/TRBV12-4
clone_size: NA
j_call: TRBJ2-7
d_call: NA
cdr3_aa: CASSLGALTGQYF
cdr3_nt: TGTGCCAGCAGTTTGGGAGCGCTCACGGGGCAGTACTTC

v_call: TRBV10-3
clone_size: few
j_call: TRBJ1-4
d_call: NA
cdr3_aa: CAISESTGSNEKLFF
cdr3_nt: TGTGCCATCAGTGAGAGTACAGGTTCTAATGAAAAACTGTTTTTT

v_call: TRBV5-6
clone_size: NA
j_call: TRBJ2-7
d_call: TRBD2
cdr3_aa: CASSGGTTEQYF
cdr3_nt: TGTGCCAGCAGCGGCGGGACTACTGAGCAGTACTTC

v_call: TRBV7-9
clone_size: NA
j_call: TRBJ2-3
d_call: NA
cdr3_aa: CASSDKGRDTDTQYF
cdr3_nt: TGTGCCAGCAGCGATAAGGGGCGGGACACAGATACGCAGTATTTT

v_call: TRBV6-1
clone_size: NA
j_call: TRBJ1-2
d_call: NA
cdr3_aa: CASSEAGLYGYTF
cdr3_nt: TGTGCCAGCAGTGAAGCGGGACTATATGGCTACACCTTC

v_call: TRBV11-2
clone_size: NA
j_call: TRBJ2-2
d_call: NA
cdr3_aa: CASSFSQANTGELFF
cdr3_nt: TGTGCCAGCAGCTTCTCACAGGCGAACACCGGGGAGCTGTTTTTT

v_call: TRBV6-5
clone_size: NA
j_call: TRBJ1-2
d_call: TRBD1
cdr3_aa: CASSRNRGDGYTF
cdr3_nt: TGTGCCAGCAGCCGAAACAGGGGTGATGGCTACACCTTC

v_call: TRBV5-1
clone_size: NA
j_call: TRBJ2-1
d_call: NA
cdr3_aa: CASSEQGIMGYNEQFF
cdr3_nt: TGCGCCAGCAGCGAGCAGGGGATCATGGGTTACAATGAGCAGTTCTTC

v_call: TRBV28
clone_size: once
j_call: TRBJ1-1
d_call: NA
cdr3_aa: CASSLLSTEAFF
cdr3_nt: TGTGCCAGCAGTTTACTAAGTACTGAAGCTTTCTTT

v_call: TRBV6-2/TRBV6-3
clone_size: NA
j_call: TRBJ1-5
d_call: NA
cdr3_aa: CASSYSIMEISNQPQHF
cdr3_nt: TGTGCCAGCAGTTACTCGATCATGGAGATTAGCAATCAGCCCCAGCATTTT

v_call: TRBV3-1/TRBV3-2
clone_size: NA
j_call: TRBJ1-2
d_call: NA
cdr3_aa: CASSRGRQLNYGYTF
cdr3_nt: TGTGCCAGCAGCCGTGGCCGCCAGTTAAACTATGGCTACACCTTC

v_call: TRBV12-3/TRBV12-4
clone_size: NA
j_call: TRBJ2-1
d_call: NA
cdr3_aa: CASGAFRDNEQFF
cdr3_nt: TGTGCCAGCGGGGCCTTTCGGGACAATGAGCAGTTCTTC

v_call: TRBV5-6
clone_size: NA
j_call: TRBJ2-1
d_call: TRBD2
cdr3_aa: CASSPWERDWNEQFF
cdr3_nt: TGTGCCAGCAGCCCCTGGGAGCGGGATTGGAATGAGCAGTTCTTC

v_call: TRBV19
clone_size: NA
j_call: TRBJ1-1
d_call: NA
cdr3_aa: CAIWTVNEAFF
cdr3_nt: TGTGCCATCTGGACAGTAAATGAAGCTTTCTTT

v_call: TRBV5-1
clone_size: NA
j_call: TRBJ2-7
d_call: TRBD2
cdr3_aa: CASSLSGSPGEQYF
cdr3_nt: TGCGCCAGCAGCTTGAGCGGGAGCCCCGGCGAGCAGTACTTC

v_call: TRBV12-5
clone_size: NA
j_call: TRBJ2-5
d_call: NA
cdr3_aa: CASTDLETQYF
cdr3_nt: TGTGCTAGTACCGACTTAGAGACCCAGTACTTC

v_call: TRBV27
clone_size: NA
j_call: TRBJ1-2
d_call: TRBD1
cdr3_aa: CASSPLTGYYGYTF
cdr3_nt: TGTGCCAGCAGTCCACTGACAGGGTATTATGGCTACACCTTC

v_call: TRBV9
clone_size: NA
j_call: TRBJ1-6
d_call: NA
cdr3_aa: CASSVEGNNSPLHF
cdr3_nt: TGTGCCAGCAGCGTCGAGGGCAATAATTCACCCCTCCACTTT

v_call: TRBV15
clone_size: NA
j_call: TRBJ2-5
d_call: NA
cdr3_aa: CATSREPTRQETQYF
cdr3_nt: TGTGCCACCAGCAGAGAACCCACGAGGCAAGAGACCCAGTACTTC

v_call: TRBV7-2
clone_size: NA
j_call: TRBJ2-7
d_call: TRBD2
cdr3_aa: CASRLDAAGAYEQYF
cdr3_nt: TGTGCCAGCAGACTTGATGCAGCGGGAGCCTACGAGCAGTACTTC

v_call: TRBV12-3/TRBV12-4
clone_size: large
j_call: TRBJ2-1
d_call: NA
cdr3_aa: CASSLGFTHGQFF
cdr3_nt: TGTGCCAGCAGTTTAGGGTTTACCCACGGGCAGTTCTTC

v_call: TRBV27
clone_size: few
j_call: TRBJ2-7
d_call: TRBD2
cdr3_aa: CASSLYSGGAQSYEQYF
cdr3_nt: TGTGCCAGCAGTTTATATAGCGGGGGGGCACAGTCCTACGAGCAGTACTTC

v_call: TRBV27
clone_size: NA
j_call: TRBJ2-3
d_call: NA
cdr3_aa: CASSLRGLPDTQYF
cdr3_nt: TGTGCCAGCAGTTTACGGGGTCTTCCAGATACGCAGTATTTT

v_call: TRBV9
clone_size: NA
j_call: TRBJ2-3
d_call: NA
cdr3_aa: CASSPREGATDTQYF
cdr3_nt: TGTGCCAGCAGCCCACGGGAGGGGGCCACAGATACGCAGTATTTT

v_call: TRBV2
clone_size: NA
j_call: TRBJ2-7
d_call: TRBD1
cdr3_aa: CASSQTGESHEQYF
cdr3_nt: TGTGCCAGCAGCCAAACAGGGGAATCCCACGAGCAGTACTTC

v_call: TRBV13
clone_size: NA
j_call: TRBJ2-1
d_call: TRBD2
cdr3_aa: CASSFRLAGGNSYNEQFF
cdr3_nt: TGTGCCAGCAGCTTTCGACTAGCGGGGGGTAACTCCTACAATGAGCAGTTCTTC

v_call: TRBV6-5
clone_size: NA
j_call: TRBJ2-7
d_call: TRBD1
cdr3_aa: CAITGTGFYEQYF
cdr3_nt: TGTGCCATCACCGGGACAGGGTTCTACGAGCAGTACTTC

v_call: TRBV7-3
clone_size: NA
j_call: TRBJ1-2
d_call: TRBD1
cdr3_aa: CASSPVGTALAGYTF
cdr3_nt: TGTGCCAGCAGCCCCGTCGGGACAGCGCTCGCTGGCTACACCTTC

v_call: TRBV9
clone_size: NA
j_call: TRBJ2-7
d_call: NA
cdr3_aa: CASSVGGPDEQYF
cdr3_nt: TGTGCCAGCAGCGTAGGTGGGCCGGACGAGCAGTACTTC

v_call: TRBV28
clone_size: NA
j_call: TRBJ2-5
d_call: TRBD2
cdr3_aa: CASSSVAGVGFVDQYF
cdr3_nt: TGTGCCAGCAGTTCCGTAGCGGGAGTGGGGTTTGTCGACCAGTACTTC

v_call: TRBV19
clone_size: NA
j_call: TRBJ2-7
d_call: NA
cdr3_aa: CASSTLNYEQYF
cdr3_nt: TGTGCCAGTAGTACTTTAAACTACGAGCAGTACTTC

v_call: TRBV6-6
clone_size: NA
j_call: TRBJ1-5
d_call: TRBD1
cdr3_aa: CASSFGQGYQPQHF
cdr3_nt: TGTGCCAGCAGTTTTGGACAGGGCTACCAGCCCCAGCATTTT

v_call: TRBV5-6
clone_size: once
j_call: TRBJ2-1
d_call: TRBD2
cdr3_aa: CASSFGLAGEISYNEQFF
cdr3_nt: TGTGCCAGCAGCTTCGGACTAGCGGGAGAGATCTCCTACAATGAGCAGTTCTTC

v_call: TRBV19
clone_size: NA
j_call: TRBJ1-2
d_call: NA
cdr3_aa: CASTSGGRGANYGYTF
cdr3_nt: TGTGCCAGTACCTCGGGGGGTCGGGGAGCTAACTATGGCTACACCTTC

v_call: TRBV7-6
clone_size: NA
j_call: TRBJ2-1
d_call: NA
cdr3_aa: CASSLLLNEQFF
cdr3_nt: TGTGCCAGCAGCTTACTCCTGAATGAGCAGTTCTTC

v_call: TRBV7-3
clone_size: NA
j_call: TRBJ2-3
d_call: TRBD2
cdr3_aa: CASSLTGGGLAGLSTDTQYF
cdr3_nt: TGTGCCAGCAGCTTAACAGGGGGCGGACTAGCGGGTTTAAGCACAGATACGCAGTATTTT

v_call: TRBV5-1
clone_size: NA
j_call: TRBJ2-3
d_call: NA
cdr3_aa: CASSLGPPTDTQYF
cdr3_nt: TGCGCCAGCAGCTTGGGTCCTCCCACAGATACGCAGTATTTT

v_call: TRBV5-1
clone_size: NA
j_call: TRBJ1-2
d_call: NA
cdr3_aa: CASSPEAGQSFYGYTF
cdr3_nt: TGCGCCAGCAGCCCCGAGGCCGGACAGTCCTTCTATGGCTACACCTTC

v_call: TRBV6-5
clone_size: NA
j_call: TRBJ1-3
d_call: NA
cdr3_aa: CASTILRGGNTIYF
cdr3_nt: TGTGCCAGCACCATACTCCGGGGGGGAAACACCATATATTTT

v_call: TRBV7-3
clone_size: NA
j_call: TRBJ1-1
d_call: NA
cdr3_aa: CASSAGPEVGEAFF
cdr3_nt: TGTGCCAGCAGCGCGGGACCAGAGGTCGGTGAAGCTTTCTTT

v_call: TRBV6-6
clone_size: NA
j_call: TRBJ1-5
d_call: NA
cdr3_aa: CASRTQLNQPQHF
cdr3_nt: TGTGCCAGCCGGACACAGCTCAATCAGCCCCAGCATTTT

v_call: TRBV4-1
clone_size: NA
j_call: TRBJ1-4
d_call: NA
cdr3_aa: CASSQRGDGVVREKLFF
cdr3_nt: TGCGCCAGCAGCCAGCGGGGGGATGGGGTTGTACGTGAAAAACTGTTTTTT

v_call: TRBV19
clone_size: NA
j_call: TRBJ1-4
d_call: NA
cdr3_aa: CASSNPTEEKLFF
cdr3_nt: TGTGCCAGTAGTAACCCGACGGAGGAAAAACTGTTTTTT

v_call: TRBV5-1
clone_size: NA
j_call: TRBJ2-2
d_call: NA
cdr3_aa: CASSIVPNTGELFF
cdr3_nt: TGCGCCAGCAGCATCGTCCCGAACACCGGGGAGCTGTTTTTT

v_call: TRBV19
clone_size: NA
j_call: TRBJ1-1
d_call: NA
cdr3_aa: CASSITEPGTEAFF
cdr3_nt: TGTGCCAGTAGTATCACCGAGCCGGGCACTGAAGCTTTCTTT